This record looks at one T cell receptor beta chain sequence and its context. What it recognizes is unknown. At the DNA level, this CDR3 is encoded by other sequences in the same sample as well. The sample originates from a study of shared clonotypes between healthy human individuals. TCRdb keeps only in-frame clones here, not all; method: immunoSEQ multiplex PCR. The sample shows just over 2,000,000 clones, approximately 95% of them seen only once. The germline V gene encodes CDR1 SGHTA and CDR2 FQGNSA. V was pared by 0 bases and J by 2 bases, with 9 bases between. CDR3 length: 15 residues. Findings and limits, study-wide: On the whole, naive subsets had larger estimated richness than memory subsets had. Four donors had approximately 4.6% of their naive CD4 clonotypes in common.

V and J are TRBV7-2 and TRBJ2-3; D ambiguous. The sample consisted of naive CD4+ T cells sorted from blood. The sample's subset: CD45RA+ positively selected. The receptor's source is a man in his late teens or twenties in good health. The CDR3 region has the DNA TGTGCCAGCAGCTTAGCGGGCTTATCCACAGATACGCAGTATTTT. This encodes CASSLAGLSTDTQYF.